Listed below are T cell receptor beta chains from one sample, sequenced in a study of cytomegalovirus exposure and HLA in healthy donors. Some clones are missing from TCRdb's copy, which holds only in-frame ones; the method was immunoSEQ multiplex PCR. The sample gives 90,000 to 110,000 clones, roughly 15% of which show up once; about 0.79% is in the top ten. Source material: PBMCs. Receptor source: a female donor in good health and CMV-seronegative. The CDR3 runs from the conserved cysteine through the conserved F or W. A D gene is named only where the DNA matches it firmly. The size of a clone is reported for some rows only, either as once, few or many, or as a class for expanded clones.

size	V	D	J	DNA	CDR3
.	TRBV4-3	TRBD1	TRBJ2-1	TGCGCCAGCAGCCATTCGACAGGGGAAAGTGAGCAGTTCTTC	CASSHSTGESEQFF
few	TRBV6-4	.	TRBJ1-2	TGTGCCCCGGACCGGACCAGACCGGGAACTCAGAACTATGGCTACACCTTC	CAPDRTRPGTQNYGYTF
few	TRBV19	TRBD2	TRBJ2-5	TGTGCCAGTACCGAAACGGGAGGGAGGGGGACCCAGTACTTC	CASTETGGRGTQYF
.	TRBV30	.	TRBJ1-2	TGTGCCTGGAGTGCCGCCGTCCTAGGGGCGTCCATTAACTATGGCTACACCTTC	CAWSAAVLGASINYGYTF
.	TRBV19	.	TRBJ2-5	TGTGCCAGTAGTCCTCGGGGTCTTCAAGAGACCCAGTACTTC	CASSPRGLQETQYF
few	TRBV10-1	.	TRBJ2-7	TGCGCCAGCAGTCCGGGGTCCTCCTACGAGCAGTACTTC	CASSPGSSYEQYF
many	TRBV30	.	TRBJ2-1	TGTGCCTGGAGTGTAGATGGCGGGAATGAGCAGTTCTTC	CAWSVDGGNEQFF
.	TRBV7-2	TRBD1	TRBJ2-1	TGTGCCAGCAGCCCATTTGGGACAGGGTCCTACAATGAGCAGTTCTTC	CASSPFGTGSYNEQFF
medium-sized	TRBV4-3	.	TRBJ2-6	TGCGCCAGCAGCCAAGATCCGGGAGTTTCTGGGGCCAACGTCCTGACTTTC	CASSQDPGVSGANVLTF
.	TRBV18	.	TRBJ1-6	TGTGCCAGCTCACCACAATACGGGGATTCACCCCTCCACTTT	CASSPQYGDSPLHF
few	TRBV14	.	TRBJ2-7	TGTGCCAGCAGCCGACGACAGGTGGGCGAGCAGTACTTC	CASSRRQVGEQYF
few	TRBV7-9	TRBD1	TRBJ1-2	TGTGCCAGCAGCTTAGTGGCCCAGGGGGTCTACGGCTACACCTTC	CASSLVAQGVYGYTF
.	TRBV7-9	.	TRBJ2-1	TGTGCCAGCAGCTCGGGGACTTATGAGCAGTTCTTC	CASSSGTYEQFF
.	TRBV5-1	TRBD2	TRBJ2-1	TGCGCCAGCAGCTTGGCCGGACTAGCGGGGGGAAATGAGCAGTTCTTC	CASSLAGLAGGNEQFF
.	TRBV6-5	.	TRBJ1-2	TGTGCCAGCAGTTACTCGACTTACAGGAGCTATGGCTACACCTTC	CASSYSTYRSYGYTF
.	TRBV11-2	TRBD1	TRBJ1-2	TGTGCCAGCAGCTTGGACAGGCCTAACTATGGCTACACCTTC	CASSLDRPNYGYTF
.	TRBV19	.	TRBJ2-5	TGTGCCAGTAGCTGGCGGTTCCAAGAGACCCAGTACTTC	CASSWRFQETQYF
.	TRBV30	TRBD1	TRBJ2-7	TGTGCCTGGAGGGACAGGGGGCAATCCTACGAGCAGTACTTC	CAWRDRGQSYEQYF
.	TRBV4-3	.	TRBJ2-7	TGCGCCAGCAGCCAAGATAAGATCGGCAGGGGTGCGGACGAGCAGTACTTC	CASSQDKIGRGADEQYF
.	TRBV29-1	.	TRBJ1-2	TGCACCGTGACAGACTATGGCTACACCTTC	CTVTDYGYTF
.	TRBV29-1	.	TRBJ2-2	TGCAGCGTTGAAAGGACAGCCGGGGAGCTGTTTTTT	CSVERTAGELFF
.	TRBV7-9	.	TRBJ1-1	TGTGCCAGCAGCTCTAGCACTGAAGCTTTCTTT	CASSSSTEAFF
.	TRBV7-2	TRBD1	TRBJ1-1	TGTGCCAGCAGCAGGGGGCGTAGGAACACTGAAGCTTTCTTT	CASSRGRRNTEAFF
few	TRBV18	.	TRBJ2-3	TGTGCCAGCTCACCTTCTACAGATACGCAGTATTTT	CASSPSTDTQYF
few	TRBV19	.	TRBJ2-7	TGTGCCAGTAGTACAATACAGGGTTCCGAGCAGTACTTC	CASSTIQGSEQYF
few	TRBV29-1	TRBD1	TRBJ2-7	TGCAGCGTTGGCCGACAGGGGGTCTACGAGCAGTACTTC	CSVGRQGVYEQYF
few	TRBV4-2	.	TRBJ2-1	TGTGCCAGCAGGCCGACTAGAGGGAGAAATGAGCAGTTCTTC	CASRPTRGRNEQFF